This TCR beta chain is drawn from a study of Ad26.COV2.S vaccination and SARS-CoV-2 variants (dated by TCRdb to about 2021). About the study as a whole: Donors in the vaccine arm were drawn from COV1001, a multicentre, randomized, double-blind, placebo-controlled phase I-IIa trial testing Ad26.COV2.S in healthy adults. Blinding of investigators to trial group allocation was maintained during experiments and outcome assessment. TCRbeta repertoire sequencing was used to assess the specificity and breadth of SARS-CoV-2-reactive T cell receptors after Ad26.COV2.S vaccination. Dosing of Ad26.COV2.S was intramuscular, at either 5x10^10 or 1x10^11 viral particles, delivered as one shot or as two shots spaced 56 days apart. A total of roughly 32 samples were included in the TCR-sequenced set, comprising around 19 Ad26.COV2.S vaccine recipients, 5 placebo recipients and 8 SARS-CoV-2 convalescent individuals. Trial participants were randomized into five groups of five: low-dose or high-dose Ad26.COV2.S given once or twice, or placebo on both occasions.

The treatment or condition label on this specimen signifies: 15 to 20 received Ad26.COV2.S at low or high dose, single or two shots; 5 received placebo; per-sample allocation not given. For vaccine and placebo recipients, repertoires were sequenced using samples collected on day 63 after the first injection. In Cohort 1b, roughly 25 adults aged 18-55 years were enrolled at a single site in Boston, USA, between 29 July and 7 August 2020. As a vaccine, Ad26.COV2.S was a replication-incompetent adenovirus type 26 vector that expressed a prefusion-stabilized SARS-CoV-2 spike protein derived from the original Wuhan strain. Germline trimming: 10 bases from V, 7 bases from J; junction bases outside gene matches: 7. The CDR3 measures 12 amino acids from cysteine to phenylalanine. Left in the record is the CDR3 DNA by itself, 36 bases read in frame from the first base. The germline V gene (reference sequence) sets CDR1 to MNHEY and CDR2 to SMNVEV.

On this clone itself: Its binding antigen is unknown. Base qualities are not at hand, and no much larger clone is one base apart.

TCRbeta CDR3 regions were sequenced with the immunoSEQ Assay. After extraction, genomic DNA underwent amplification by bias-controlled multiplex PCR, followed by high-throughput sequencing. Under the source paper's analysis protocol: To quantify the absolute abundance of each unique TCRbeta CDR3 region, sequences were collapsed and filtered. T cell fraction was estimated by normalizing TCRbeta template counts to usable DNA, which was measured by amplifying reference genes present in all nucleated cells. Repertoire TCRs were annotated as SARS-CoV-2-specific by exact matching of V gene, CDR3 amino acid sequence and J gene to a known reactive TCR set. MIRA supplied the reference SARS-CoV-2 TCR set, which was filtered for enrichment in COVID-19-positive ImmuneCODE repertoires so that public or cross-reactive TCRs were removed. Using the MIRA antigens, annotated TCRs were further analysed by specific ORF or by position within an ORF. Breadth was defined as the number of annotated unique rearrangements divided by the total number of unique productive rearrangements, and depth was defined as the summed frequency of the annotated unique rearrangements. Group comparisons of TCR breadth used two-sided Wilcoxon rank-sum tests. TCRdb mirrors the immuneACCESS table, restricted to in-frame sequences. Some clones are absent from its copies; in checked studies, under half trace to an unresolved V gene, and the reason for the others is unknown. V and J calls plus clone size are reproduced from that table; the DNA served to infer D and trimming. The sample contains 300,000 to 400,000 clones, approximately 86% of them found a single time. The ten largest clones add up to less than 2% of the sample.

Broad study findings and their caveats: The study lacked the statistical power to compare responses across vaccine doses or regimens. The authors noted that total T cell responses may have been underestimated by the TCR breadth and depth analyses. Spike-specific TCR breadth was higher in Ad26.COV2.S recipients than in placebo recipients (P = 0.0014). Substantial breadth of spike-specific CD8+ and CD4+ T cell responses was reported after vaccination. Vaccine and placebo recipients had comparable non-spike TCR breadth, which fits with the vaccine containing only spike.

The sample here was peripheral blood, taken in a trial of Ad26.COV2.S vaccine versus placebo. The chain links TRBV27 with TRBJ1-2; 9 central nucleotides agree with TRBD1. The TCR comes from a person between 18 and 60 years old who received the Ad26.COV2.S COVID-19 vaccine or a placebo. The CDR3 corresponds to CATGDRVFGYTF. DNA sequence: TGTGCCACAGGGGACAGGGTTTTTGGCTACACCTTC.